The 8 T cell receptor beta chains in this list originate from one sample, sequenced in a study of long-term antiretroviral therapy in people with HIV. Investigators performed immunoSEQ version v3.0 at survey level. Clones were read by immunoSEQ multiplex PCR, and TCRdb kept only the in-frame ones, dropping some. The sample has over 35,000 clones, roughly 93% seen once; the top ten hold approximately 2.2%. The sample consisted of unsorted PBMCs, taken approximately 9.5 years after starting antiretroviral therapy. Receptor source: a man aged 30-40 years with HIV.

The chain uses TRBV2 and TRBJ2-1; D possibly corresponds to TRBD2 (6 bases). The V and J ends lost 10 bases and 0 bases respectively, with 10 bases between them. The germline V gene has CDR1 SNHLY and CDR2 FYNNEI. The CDR3 covers 13 residues. The CDR3 DNA sequence: TGTGCCATACGGGACTCCTCCTACAATGAGCAGTTCTTC. Translating it yields CAIRDSSYNEQFF.

The rearrangement joins TRBV20-1 to TRBJ1-2, with D perhaps TRBD1 (6 bases). Germline CDR1 DFQATT, CDR2 SNEGSKA (reference sequence). V was cut by 5 bases and J by 5 bases, with 9 bases left in between. This CDR3 comprises 11 residues. In nucleotides, the CDR3 is TGCAGTGCTCAAGGACAGTATGGCTACACCTTC. Translating it yields CSAQGQYGYTF.

The V gene is TRBV5-1, the J gene TRBJ1-1; D is possibly TRBD1 (6 bases). V was trimmed by 1 base and J by 1 base, leaving 11 bases between them. This CDR3 has 15 residues. Germline CDR1 and CDR2: SGHRS and YFSETQ. Here the CDR3 reads CASSLSGTQNTEAFF. The CDR3 DNA sequence: TGCGCCAGCAGCTTGTCCGGGACACAGAACACTGAAGCTTTCTTT.

V and J are TRBV2 and TRBJ1-6, with D possibly TRBD1 on 5 matching bases. From germline, CDR1 is SNHLY and CDR2 FYNNEI. Trimming shortened V by 4 bases and J by 9 bases, and 19 bases separated the two germline ends. The CDR3 runs 16 residues. The CDR3 sequence is CASSGGPGSWISPLHF. In nucleotides, the CDR3 is TGTGCCAGCAGTGGGGGACCGGGGTCGTGGATTTCACCCCTCCACTTT.

The CDR3 sequence is CASSLVPSGVSTDTQYF. The DNA of the CDR3 is TGTGCCAGCAGCTTAGTCCCTAGCGGGGTTAGCACAGATACGCAGTATTTT. J is TRBJ2-3 and V is TRBV7-6, with 9 bases fitting TRBD2. V lost 1 base and J lost 0; bases outside the gene matches: 5. The CDR3 totals 17 residues. CDR1 SGHVS and CDR2 FNYEAQ come from the germline V gene.

The chain employs TRBV7-8 and TRBJ1-1, with no clear D. With 1 base removed from V and 1 base from J, the gap between germline ends came to 7 bases. The CDR3 has 14 amino acids. CDR1 is SGHVS, CDR2 FQNEAQ, per germline. The CDR3 coding sequence is TGTGCCAGCAGCTTAGTCTTCGAGAACACTGAAGCTTTCTTT. Residues: CASSLVFENTEAFF.

In its sample, this clone was seen once. The chain uses TRBV6-5 and TRBJ1-1, with 9 bases matching TRBD1. This CDR3 region has 15 residues. Germline V gives CDR1 MNHEY, CDR2 SVGAGI. V lost 1 base and J lost 4; bases outside the gene matches: 4. This chain's CDR3 is CASSYLGTGITEAFF. The CDR3 DNA sequence: TGTGCCAGCAGTTACTTAGGGACAGGGATCACTGAAGCTTTCTTT.

This chain connects TRBV10-2 to TRBJ2-1; TRBD2 aligns across 8 bases. The CDR3 length is 15 residues. Losses at the gene ends were 8 bases for V and 1 base for J; bases not matched to a gene: 7. Germline loops: CDR1 WSHSY, CDR2 SAAADI. The CDR3 here is CASGKGLGSYNEQFF. As DNA, the CDR3 is TGCGCCAGCGGGAAGGGACTAGGATCCTACAATGAGCAGTTCTTC.